A selection of T cell receptor beta chains follows, all from one sample in a study of shared clonotypes between healthy human individuals. Sequenced by immunoSEQ multiplex PCR; TCRdb stores in-frame clones only, minus some. The sample gives a few million clones, roughly nine tenths of which show up once; about 0.13% is in the top ten. The sequencing input was naive CD4+ T cells sorted from blood. The receptor source for this set is a man younger than 35 in good health. The CDR3 runs from the conserved cysteine through the conserved F or W. A D gene is named only where the DNA matches it firmly. Expanded clones are given a class, and other clones once, few, many or no size at all.

d_call: NA; clone_size: NA; v_call: TRBV5-1; j_call: TRBJ2-3; cdr3_nt: TGCGCCAGCAGCTTGGATCAGGGGCCCACAGATACGCAGTATTTT; cdr3_aa: CASSLDQGPTDTQYF
d_call: TRBD1; clone_size: NA; v_call: TRBV7-2; j_call: TRBJ1-2; cdr3_nt: TGTGCCAGCAGCCCCTTGGGAGGGGGCCCTGGCTACACCTTC; cdr3_aa: CASSPLGGGPGYTF
d_call: NA; clone_size: NA; v_call: TRBV2; j_call: TRBJ1-3; cdr3_nt: TGTGCCAGCAGTGAGGAATTAAACACCATATATTTT; cdr3_aa: CASSEELNTIYF
d_call: TRBD1; clone_size: NA; v_call: TRBV4-3; j_call: TRBJ2-7; cdr3_nt: TGCGCCAGCAGCCAAGATGCCCTGACAGGGTACGAGCAGTACTTC; cdr3_aa: CASSQDALTGYEQYF
d_call: TRBD2; clone_size: NA; v_call: TRBV19; j_call: TRBJ2-7; cdr3_nt: TGTGCCAGTAGTATGGGGATAGCGGGTACCTACGAGCAGTACTTC; cdr3_aa: CASSMGIAGTYEQYF
d_call: TRBD1; clone_size: NA; v_call: TRBV7-2; j_call: TRBJ2-3; cdr3_nt: TGTGCCAGCAGCTTAGGGGGACAGGGCAGAGATACGCAGTATTTT; cdr3_aa: CASSLGGQGRDTQYF
d_call: TRBD2; clone_size: NA; v_call: TRBV5-5; j_call: TRBJ2-5; cdr3_nt: TGTGCCAGCAGCTTGTTAGCGGGGGGTCAAGAGACCCAGTACTTC; cdr3_aa: CASSLLAGGQETQYF
d_call: NA; clone_size: NA; v_call: TRBV12-2; j_call: TRBJ2-1; cdr3_nt: TGTGCAAGTCGCTTAGGGAAAGCGGGAGGTCCCCCGGAGCAGTTCTTC; cdr3_aa: CASRLGKAGGPPEQFF
d_call: TRBD1; clone_size: NA; v_call: TRBV27; j_call: TRBJ2-1; cdr3_nt: TGTGCCAGCAGTCCTCGTGTACAGGGGGCTAACGATGAGCAGTTCTTC; cdr3_aa: CASSPRVQGANDEQFF
d_call: NA; clone_size: NA; v_call: TRBV20-1; j_call: TRBJ1-5; cdr3_nt: TGCAGTGCTAAACCCCAGCATTTT; cdr3_aa: CSAKPQHF
d_call: NA; clone_size: once; v_call: TRBV6-1; j_call: TRBJ2-7; cdr3_nt: TGTGCCAGCAGTTCCAACTACGAGCAGTACTTC; cdr3_aa: CASSSNYEQYF
d_call: TRBD1; clone_size: NA; v_call: TRBV18; j_call: TRBJ2-4; cdr3_nt: TGTGCCAGCTCACCAAAGGGGGCCCTAGCCAAAAACATTCAGTACTTC; cdr3_aa: CASSPKGALAKNIQYF
d_call: TRBD1; clone_size: NA; v_call: TRBV2; j_call: TRBJ1-3; cdr3_nt: TGTGCCAGCAGTGTCGAGACAGGGGCCTTTGGAAACACCATATATTTT; cdr3_aa: CASSVETGAFGNTIYF
d_call: NA; clone_size: NA; v_call: TRBV5-1; j_call: TRBJ1-5; cdr3_nt: TGCGCCAGCAGCCTCGACGGCAATCAGCCCCAGCATTTT; cdr3_aa: CASSLDGNQPQHF
d_call: TRBD2; clone_size: NA; v_call: TRBV9; j_call: TRBJ2-1; cdr3_nt: TGTGCCAGCAGCGCAGCGGGAGGTTATCCGTTCTTC; cdr3_aa: CASSAAGGYPFF
d_call: TRBD1; clone_size: NA; v_call: TRBV4-1; j_call: TRBJ1-1; cdr3_nt: TGCGCCAGCACCAGGACAGGGGGCCTGGGCACTGAAGCTTTCTTT; cdr3_aa: CASTRTGGLGTEAFF
d_call: TRBD1; clone_size: NA; v_call: TRBV28; j_call: TRBJ2-5; cdr3_nt: TGTGCCAGCAGTGGAGAGACAGGGTTTTACCAAGAGACCCAGTACTTC; cdr3_aa: CASSGETGFYQETQYF
d_call: TRBD1; clone_size: NA; v_call: TRBV28; j_call: TRBJ1-2; cdr3_nt: TGTGCCAGCTCGGGACAGGAGCCCATTGTCACCTTC; cdr3_aa: CASSGQEPIVTF
d_call: TRBD2; clone_size: NA; v_call: TRBV13; j_call: TRBJ2-5; cdr3_nt: TGTGCCAGCAGCTTAGGCCGCGGGGGGGTCGGGGAGACCCAGTACTTC; cdr3_aa: CASSLGRGGVGETQYF
d_call: NA; clone_size: once; v_call: TRBV5-1; j_call: TRBJ1-2; cdr3_nt: TGCGCCAGCAGCTTGGACAGCCGGGGCTACACCTTC; cdr3_aa: CASSLDSRGYTF
d_call: NA; clone_size: NA; v_call: TRBV7-2; j_call: TRBJ2-1; cdr3_nt: TGTGCCAGCAGCTTAGCGGGACCAACCCCATACAATGAGCAGTTCTTC; cdr3_aa: CASSLAGPTPYNEQFF
d_call: NA; clone_size: NA; v_call: TRBV5-1; j_call: TRBJ2-3; cdr3_nt: TGCGCCAGCAGCTTGGCCTCGAGCCCAGATACGCAGTATTTT; cdr3_aa: CASSLASSPDTQYF
d_call: TRBD2; clone_size: once; v_call: TRBV2; j_call: TRBJ2-3; cdr3_nt: TGTGCCAGCAGTGCCAGCGGGGGCAATACGCAGTATTTT; cdr3_aa: CASSASGGNTQYF
d_call: TRBD1; clone_size: once; v_call: TRBV6-1; j_call: TRBJ1-4; cdr3_nt: TGTGCCAGCAGTTTGGGACAGGGGGCGCGGGAAAAACTGTTTTTT; cdr3_aa: CASSLGQGAREKLFF
d_call: NA; clone_size: NA; v_call: TRBV4-1; j_call: TRBJ1-1; cdr3_nt: TGCGCCAGCAGCCAAGTTCTTAAGAACACTGAAGCTTTCTTT; cdr3_aa: CASSQVLKNTEAFF
d_call: NA; clone_size: NA; v_call: TRBV2; j_call: TRBJ2-2; cdr3_nt: TGTGCCAGCAGTGATAAGCAGCCAACGGTAGGGGAGCTGTTTTTT; cdr3_aa: CASSDKQPTVGELFF
d_call: TRBD1; clone_size: NA; v_call: TRBV6-5; j_call: TRBJ1-4; cdr3_nt: TGTGCCAGCCGAAACGGACAGGGAAGGTCTGAAAAACTGTTTTTT; cdr3_aa: CASRNGQGRSEKLFF
d_call: NA; clone_size: NA; v_call: TRBV6-6; j_call: TRBJ1-4; cdr3_nt: TGTGCCAGCAGTTCCCCGGGGCGAAAAGAAAAACTGTTTTTT; cdr3_aa: CASSSPGRKEKLFF
d_call: TRBD1; clone_size: once; v_call: TRBV7-9; j_call: TRBJ2-7; cdr3_nt: TGTGCCAGCAGCCGAGGGACAGATTTAAGTGGGAAGTACTTC; cdr3_aa: CASSRGTDLSGKYF
d_call: NA; clone_size: NA; v_call: TRBV7-9; j_call: TRBJ1-3; cdr3_nt: TGTGCCAGCAGCTTAGGACGGGAACGGCGACCTGGAAACACCATATATTTT; cdr3_aa: CASSLGRERRPGNTIYF
d_call: NA; clone_size: NA; v_call: TRBV6-1; j_call: TRBJ1-1; cdr3_nt: TGTGCCAGCAGTGAAGCAGGAGGACGGGCTGAAGCTTTCTTT; cdr3_aa: CASSEAGGRAEAFF
d_call: NA; clone_size: few; v_call: TRBV29-1; j_call: TRBJ1-1; cdr3_nt: TGCAGCGTTCTAACGGGGAACACTGAAGCTTTCTTT; cdr3_aa: CSVLTGNTEAFF
d_call: NA; clone_size: NA; v_call: TRBV30; j_call: TRBJ2-2; cdr3_nt: TGTGCCTGGAAAGAAATGGGTTCACCGGACACCGGGGAGCTGTTTTTT; cdr3_aa: CAWKEMGSPDTGELFF